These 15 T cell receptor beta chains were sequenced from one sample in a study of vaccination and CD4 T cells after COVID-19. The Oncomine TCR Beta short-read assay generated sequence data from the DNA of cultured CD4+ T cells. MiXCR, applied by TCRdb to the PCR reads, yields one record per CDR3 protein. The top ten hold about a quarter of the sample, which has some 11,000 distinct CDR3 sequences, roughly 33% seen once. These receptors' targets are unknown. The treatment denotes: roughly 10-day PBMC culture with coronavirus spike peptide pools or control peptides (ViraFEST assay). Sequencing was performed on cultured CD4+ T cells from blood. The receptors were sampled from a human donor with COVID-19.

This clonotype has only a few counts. CDR3 bases: TGTGCCACCACAGGGCGCTGGGCAAAAAACATTCAGTACTTC. This codes for CATTGRWAKNIQYF. The rearrangement links TRBV15 to TRBJ2-4, with a possible D match to TRBD1 (5 bases). The CDR3 sequence is 14 residues long. CDR1 is LNHNV and CDR2 is YYDKDF in the germline V gene (reference sequence). V was clipped by 7 bases and J by 4 bases, with 14 bases between them.

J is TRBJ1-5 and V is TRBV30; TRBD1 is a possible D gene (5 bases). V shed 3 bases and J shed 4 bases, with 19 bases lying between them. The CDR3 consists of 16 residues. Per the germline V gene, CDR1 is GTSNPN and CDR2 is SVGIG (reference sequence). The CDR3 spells CAWRPGSAGLNQPQHF. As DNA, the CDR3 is TGTGCCTGGAGGCCCGGTTCGGCAGGGCTTAATCAGCCCCAGCATTTT.

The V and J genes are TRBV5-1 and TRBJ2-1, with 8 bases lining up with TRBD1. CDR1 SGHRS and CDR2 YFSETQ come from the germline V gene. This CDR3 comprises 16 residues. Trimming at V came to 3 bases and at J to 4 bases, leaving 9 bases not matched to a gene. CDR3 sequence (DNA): TGCGCCAGCAGCTCCGCCGGGACAGGTATATACAATGAGCAGTTCTTC. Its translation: CASSSAGTGIYNEQFF.

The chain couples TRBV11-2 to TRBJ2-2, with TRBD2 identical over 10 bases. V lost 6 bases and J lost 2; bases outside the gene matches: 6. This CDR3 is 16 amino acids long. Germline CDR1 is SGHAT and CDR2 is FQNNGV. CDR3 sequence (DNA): TGTGCCAGCAGGCTAGCGGGGGTGATCAACACCGGGGAGCTGTTTTTT. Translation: CASRLAGVINTGELFF. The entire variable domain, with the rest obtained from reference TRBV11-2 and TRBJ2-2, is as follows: EAGVAQSPRYKIIEKRQSVAFWCNPISGHATLYWYQQILGQGPKLLIQFQNNGVVDDSQLPKDRFSAERLKGVDSTLKIQPAKLEDSAVYLCASRLAGVINTGELFFGEGSRLTVL.

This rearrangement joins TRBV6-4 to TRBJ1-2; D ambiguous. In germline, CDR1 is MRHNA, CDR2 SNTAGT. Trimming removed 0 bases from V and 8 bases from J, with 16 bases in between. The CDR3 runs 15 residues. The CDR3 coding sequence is TGTGCCAGCAGTGACTCCCCGCGAGGCGATCGGGGCTACACCTTC. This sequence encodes CASSDSPRGDRGYTF.

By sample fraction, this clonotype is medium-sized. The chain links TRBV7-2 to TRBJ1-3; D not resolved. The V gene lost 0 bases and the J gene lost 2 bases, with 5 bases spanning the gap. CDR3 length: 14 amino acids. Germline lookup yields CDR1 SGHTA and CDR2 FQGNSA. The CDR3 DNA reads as TGTGCCAGCAGCTTAGCTGGGGCTGGAAACACCATATATTTT. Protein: CASSLAGAGNTIYF.

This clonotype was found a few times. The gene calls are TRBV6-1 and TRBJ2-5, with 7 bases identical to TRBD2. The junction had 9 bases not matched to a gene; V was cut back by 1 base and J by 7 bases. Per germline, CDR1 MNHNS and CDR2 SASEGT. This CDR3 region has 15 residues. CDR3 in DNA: TGTGCCAGCAGTGAAGAGGGAGGGAGAGCCTTGACCCAGTACTTC. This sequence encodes CASSEEGGRALTQYF.

This CDR3 is CASSTRTGSDQPQHF. The CDR3 bases are TGTGCCAGTAGTACCCGGACAGGGTCAGATCAGCCCCAGCATTTT. The J gene is TRBJ1-5, the V gene TRBV19; 8 bases map to TRBD1. V trimming: 4 bases; J trimming: 5 bases; junction bases outside the gene matches: 7. The CDR3 consists of 15 residues. Germline CDR1 is LNHDA and CDR2 is SQIVND (reference sequence).

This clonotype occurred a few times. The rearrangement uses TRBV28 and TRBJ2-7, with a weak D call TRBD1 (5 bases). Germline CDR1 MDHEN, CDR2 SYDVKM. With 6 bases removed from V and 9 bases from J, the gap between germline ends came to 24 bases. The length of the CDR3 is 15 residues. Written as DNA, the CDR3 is TGTGCCAGCAGCTTGGTCAGGGTCCGAGATACGGTGCAGTACTTC. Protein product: CASSLVRVRDTVQYF.

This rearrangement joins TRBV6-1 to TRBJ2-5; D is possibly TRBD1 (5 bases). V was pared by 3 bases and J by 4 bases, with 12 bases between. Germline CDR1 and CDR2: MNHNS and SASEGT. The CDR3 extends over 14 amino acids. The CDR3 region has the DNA TGTGCCAGCAGTGAGGGAACAGGTAGAGAGACCCAGTACTTC. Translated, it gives CASSEGTGRETQYF.

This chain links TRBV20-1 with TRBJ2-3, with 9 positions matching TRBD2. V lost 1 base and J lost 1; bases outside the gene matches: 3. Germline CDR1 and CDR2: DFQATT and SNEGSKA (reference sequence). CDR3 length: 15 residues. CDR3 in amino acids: CSARVASGGTDTQYF. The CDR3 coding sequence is TGCAGTGCTAGAGTAGCTAGCGGGGGCACAGATACGCAGTATTTT.

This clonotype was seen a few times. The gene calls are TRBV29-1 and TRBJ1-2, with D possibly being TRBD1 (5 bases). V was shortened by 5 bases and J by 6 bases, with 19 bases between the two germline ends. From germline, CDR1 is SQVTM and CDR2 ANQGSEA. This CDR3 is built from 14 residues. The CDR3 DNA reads TGCAGCGTTCTTCTCGACAGACTCATCCATGGCTACACCTTC. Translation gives CSVLLDRLIHGYTF.

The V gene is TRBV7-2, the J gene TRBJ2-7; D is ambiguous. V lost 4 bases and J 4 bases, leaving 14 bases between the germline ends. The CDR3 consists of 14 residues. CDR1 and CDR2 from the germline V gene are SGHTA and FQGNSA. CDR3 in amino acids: CASSSGVLGYEQYF. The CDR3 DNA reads TGTGCCAGCAGCTCCGGTGTCCTAGGGTACGAGCAGTACTTC.

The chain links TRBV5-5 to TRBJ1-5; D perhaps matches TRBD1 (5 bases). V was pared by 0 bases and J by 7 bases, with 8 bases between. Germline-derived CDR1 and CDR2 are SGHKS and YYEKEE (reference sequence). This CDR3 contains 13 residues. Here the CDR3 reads CASSLAPGQPQHF. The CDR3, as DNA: TGTGCCAGCAGCTTGGCCCCAGGGCAGCCCCAGCATTTT.

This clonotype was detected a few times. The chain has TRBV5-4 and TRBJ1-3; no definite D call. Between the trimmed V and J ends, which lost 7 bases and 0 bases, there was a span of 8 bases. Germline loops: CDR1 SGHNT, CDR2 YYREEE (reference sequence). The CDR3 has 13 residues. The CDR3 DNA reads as TGTGCCAGCCTCGTGCGCTCTGGAAACACCATATATTTT. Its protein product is CASLVRSGNTIYF.